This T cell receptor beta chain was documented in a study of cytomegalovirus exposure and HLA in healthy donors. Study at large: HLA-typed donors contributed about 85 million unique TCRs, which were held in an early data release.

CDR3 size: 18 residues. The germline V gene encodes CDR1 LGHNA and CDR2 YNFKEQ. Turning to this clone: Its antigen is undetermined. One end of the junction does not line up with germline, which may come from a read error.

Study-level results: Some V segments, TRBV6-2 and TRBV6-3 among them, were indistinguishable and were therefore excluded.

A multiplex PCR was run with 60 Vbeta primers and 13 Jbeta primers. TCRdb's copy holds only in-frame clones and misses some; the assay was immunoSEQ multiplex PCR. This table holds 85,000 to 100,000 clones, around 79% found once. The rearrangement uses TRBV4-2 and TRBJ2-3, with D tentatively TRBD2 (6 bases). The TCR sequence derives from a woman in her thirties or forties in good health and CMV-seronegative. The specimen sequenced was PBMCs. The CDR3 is CASSVEQTREPSRDTQYF. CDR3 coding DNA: TGTGCCAGCAGCGTGGAACAAACCCGGGAGCCCAGCAGAGATACGCAGTATTTT.